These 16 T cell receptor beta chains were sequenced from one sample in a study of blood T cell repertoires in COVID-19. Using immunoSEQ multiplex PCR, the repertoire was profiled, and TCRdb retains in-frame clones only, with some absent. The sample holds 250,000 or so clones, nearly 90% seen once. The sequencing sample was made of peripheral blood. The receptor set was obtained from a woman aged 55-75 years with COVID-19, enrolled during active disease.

For the CDR3, the DNA is TGCGCCACCTCGTCAGGGGACAGGGGACCCAATGAGCAGTTCTTC. Its protein product is CATSSGDRGPNEQFF. The chain employs TRBV5-1 and TRBJ2-1, with 10 bases fitting TRBD1. The CDR3 has 15 amino acids. Unmatched junction bases numbered 12, after V lost 9 bases and J lost 6 bases. The germline V gene has CDR1 SGHRS and CDR2 YFSETQ.

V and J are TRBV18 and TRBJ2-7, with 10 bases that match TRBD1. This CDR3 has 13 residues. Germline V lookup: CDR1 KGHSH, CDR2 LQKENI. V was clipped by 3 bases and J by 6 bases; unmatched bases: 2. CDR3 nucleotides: TGTGCCAGCTCACCTAGGACAGGGGGCGAGCAGTACTTC. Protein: CASSPRTGGEQYF.

The CDR3 loop reads CASSFSSGGSETQYF. CDR3 bases: TGCGCCAGCAGCTTCTCTAGCGGGGGGTCAGAGACCCAGTACTTC. The rearrangement joins TRBV5-1 to TRBJ2-5, with 11 bases lining up with TRBD2. Germline lookup yields CDR1 SGHRS and CDR2 YFSETQ. The CDR3 has 15 amino acids. V lost 2 bases, J lost 4 bases, and 4 bases stayed unmatched. The complete variable domain, with remaining parts taken from reference TRBV5-1 and TRBJ2-5, reads KAGVTQTPRYLIKTRGQQVTLSCSPISGHRSVSWYQQTPGQGLQFLFEYFSETQRNKGNFPGRFSGRQFSNSRSEMNVSTLELGDSALYLCASSFSSGGSETQYFGPGTRLLVL.

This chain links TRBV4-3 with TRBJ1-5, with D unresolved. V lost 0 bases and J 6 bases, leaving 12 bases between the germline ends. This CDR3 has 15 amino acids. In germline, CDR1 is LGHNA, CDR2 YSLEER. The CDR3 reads CASSQDVGRSQPQHF. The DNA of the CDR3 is TGCGCCAGCAGCCAAGATGTGGGGAGAAGTCAGCCCCAGCATTTT.

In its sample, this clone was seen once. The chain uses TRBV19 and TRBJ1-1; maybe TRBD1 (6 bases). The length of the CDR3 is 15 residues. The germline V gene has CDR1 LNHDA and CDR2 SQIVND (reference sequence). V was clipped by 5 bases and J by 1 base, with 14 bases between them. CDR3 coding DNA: TGTGCCAGTAGTGTCCCAGGGGTTGAGAACACTGAAGCTTTCTTT. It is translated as CASSVPGVENTEAFF.

The CDR3 sequence is CASSPRGNTEAFF. In DNA, the CDR3 is TGTGCCAGTAGCCCCCGCGGGAACACTGAAGCTTTCTTT. The chain uses TRBV19 and TRBJ1-1; D is uncertain. The germline V and J ends were trimmed by 6 bases and 1 base, with 9 bases remaining between them. The CDR3 is 13 residues long. CDR1 and CDR2 (germline): LNHDA, SQIVND (reference sequence). The complete variable domain, with remaining parts taken from reference TRBV19 and TRBJ1-1, reads DGGITQSPKYLFRKEGQNVTLSCEQNLNHDAMYWYRQDPGQGLRLIYYSQIVNDFQKGDIAEGYSVSREKKESFPLTVTSAQKNPTAFYLCASSPRGNTEAFFGQGTRLTVV.

The chain's CDR3 is CASSDLGTGKKLFF. The CDR3, as DNA: TGTGCCAGCAGTGACCTCGGGACAGGGAAAAAACTGTTTTTT. This chain uses TRBV25-1 with TRBJ1-4; 9 bases map to TRBD1. This CDR3 spans 14 amino acids. Trimming at V came to 3 bases and at J to 9 bases, leaving 5 bases not matched to a gene. Germline V gene sequence: CDR1 MGHDK, CDR2 SYGVNS.

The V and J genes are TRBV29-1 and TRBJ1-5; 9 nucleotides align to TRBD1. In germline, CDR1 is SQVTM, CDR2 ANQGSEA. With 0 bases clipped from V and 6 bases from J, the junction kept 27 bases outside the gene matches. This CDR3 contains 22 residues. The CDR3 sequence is CSVEDPTVAAGTGSVFGQPQHF. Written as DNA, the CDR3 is TGCAGCGTTGAAGACCCAACCGTAGCGGCCGGGACAGGGAGTGTTTTTGGTCAGCCCCAGCATTTT.

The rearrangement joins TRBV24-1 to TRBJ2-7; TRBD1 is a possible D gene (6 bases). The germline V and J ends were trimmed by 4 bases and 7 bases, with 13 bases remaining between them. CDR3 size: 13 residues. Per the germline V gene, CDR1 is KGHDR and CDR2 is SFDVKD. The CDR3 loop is CATSDSQGKEQYF. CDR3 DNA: TGTGCCACCAGTGACTCTCAGGGGAAGGAGCAGTACTTC.

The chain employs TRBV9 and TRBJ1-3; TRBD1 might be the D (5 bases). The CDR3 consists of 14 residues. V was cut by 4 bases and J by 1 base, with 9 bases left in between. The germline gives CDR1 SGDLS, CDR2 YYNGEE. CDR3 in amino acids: CASSLQGSGNTIYF. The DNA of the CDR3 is TGTGCCAGCAGCCTCCAGGGATCTGGAAACACCATATATTTT.

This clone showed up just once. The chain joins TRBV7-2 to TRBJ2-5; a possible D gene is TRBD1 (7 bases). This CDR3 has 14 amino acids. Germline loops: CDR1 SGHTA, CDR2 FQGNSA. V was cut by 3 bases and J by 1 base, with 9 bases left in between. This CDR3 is CASSFQGGQETQYF. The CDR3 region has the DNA TGTGCCAGCAGCTTTCAGGGGGGCCAAGAGACCCAGTACTTC. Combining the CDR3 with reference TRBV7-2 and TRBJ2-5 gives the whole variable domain GAGVSQSPSNKVTEKGKDVELRCDPISGHTALYWYRQSLGQGLEFLIYFQGNSAPDKSGLPSDRFSAERTGGSVSTLTIQRTQQEDSAVYLCASSFQGGQETQYFGPGTRLLVL.

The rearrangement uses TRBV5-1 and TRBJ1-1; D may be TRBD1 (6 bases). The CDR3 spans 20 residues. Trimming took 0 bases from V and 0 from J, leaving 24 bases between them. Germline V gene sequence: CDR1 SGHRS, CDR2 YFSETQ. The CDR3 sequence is CASSLARVGARGSMNTEAFF. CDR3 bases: TGCGCCAGCAGCTTGGCCCGGGTGGGGGCCAGGGGCTCCATGAACACTGAAGCTTTCTTT. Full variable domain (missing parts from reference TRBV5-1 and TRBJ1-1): KAGVTQTPRYLIKTRGQQVTLSCSPISGHRSVSWYQQTPGQGLQFLFEYFSETQRNKGNFPGRFSGRQFSNSRSEMNVSTLELGDSALYLCASSLARVGARGSMNTEAFFGQGTRLTVV.

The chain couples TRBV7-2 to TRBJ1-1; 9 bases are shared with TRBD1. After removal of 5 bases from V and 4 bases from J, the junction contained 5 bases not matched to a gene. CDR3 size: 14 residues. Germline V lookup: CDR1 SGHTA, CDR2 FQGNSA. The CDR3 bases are TGTGCCAGCAGCCGGGGACAGGGCGGCACTGAAGCTTTCTTT. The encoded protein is CASSRGQGGTEAFF.

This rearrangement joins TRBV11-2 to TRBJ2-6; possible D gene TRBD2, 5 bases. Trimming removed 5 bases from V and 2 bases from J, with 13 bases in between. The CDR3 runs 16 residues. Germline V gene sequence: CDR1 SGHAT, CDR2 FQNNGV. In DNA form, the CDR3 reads TGTGCCAGCAGCCCGATCGGGGTCCCTGGGGCCAACGTCCTGACTTTC. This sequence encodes CASSPIGVPGANVLTF.

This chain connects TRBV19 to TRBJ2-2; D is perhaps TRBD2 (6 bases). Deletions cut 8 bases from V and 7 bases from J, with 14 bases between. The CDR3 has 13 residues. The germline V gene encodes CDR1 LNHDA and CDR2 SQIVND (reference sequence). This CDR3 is CASVGGYIGELFF. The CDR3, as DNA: TGTGCCAGTGTTGGAGGGTATATCGGGGAGCTGTTTTTT.

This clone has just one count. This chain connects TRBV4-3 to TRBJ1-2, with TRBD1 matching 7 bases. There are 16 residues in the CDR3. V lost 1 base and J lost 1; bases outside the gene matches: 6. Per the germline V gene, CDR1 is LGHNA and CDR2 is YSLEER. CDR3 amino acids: CASSQVNRGVNYGYTF. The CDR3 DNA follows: TGCGCCAGCAGCCAAGTAAACAGGGGAGTTAACTATGGCTACACCTTC.